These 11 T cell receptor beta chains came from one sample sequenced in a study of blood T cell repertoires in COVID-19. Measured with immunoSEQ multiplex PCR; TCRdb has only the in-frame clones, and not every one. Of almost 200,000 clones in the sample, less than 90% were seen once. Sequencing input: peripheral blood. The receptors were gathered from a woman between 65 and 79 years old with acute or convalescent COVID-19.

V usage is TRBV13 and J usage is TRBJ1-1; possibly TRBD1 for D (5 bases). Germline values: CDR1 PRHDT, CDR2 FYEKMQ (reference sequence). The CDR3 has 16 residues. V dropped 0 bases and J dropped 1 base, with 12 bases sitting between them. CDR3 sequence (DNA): TGTGCCAGCAGCTTAGGGGGGCCGGGCCCGAACACTGAAGCTTTCTTT. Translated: CASSLGGPGPNTEAFF.

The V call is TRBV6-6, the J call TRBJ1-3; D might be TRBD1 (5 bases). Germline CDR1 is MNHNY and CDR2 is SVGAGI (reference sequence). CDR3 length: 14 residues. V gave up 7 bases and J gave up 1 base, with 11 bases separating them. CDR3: CASKPGKSGNTIYF. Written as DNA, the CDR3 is TGTGCCAGCAAGCCAGGGAAGTCTGGAAACACCATATATTTT.

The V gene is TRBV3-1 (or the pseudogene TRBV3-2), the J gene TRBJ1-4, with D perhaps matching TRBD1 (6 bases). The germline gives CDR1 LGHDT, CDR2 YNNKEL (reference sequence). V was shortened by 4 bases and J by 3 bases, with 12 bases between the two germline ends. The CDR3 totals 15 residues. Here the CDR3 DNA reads TGTGCCAGCAGCCTCCGAGGGGGGGCTAATGAAAAACTGTTTTTT. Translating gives CASSLRGGANEKLFF.

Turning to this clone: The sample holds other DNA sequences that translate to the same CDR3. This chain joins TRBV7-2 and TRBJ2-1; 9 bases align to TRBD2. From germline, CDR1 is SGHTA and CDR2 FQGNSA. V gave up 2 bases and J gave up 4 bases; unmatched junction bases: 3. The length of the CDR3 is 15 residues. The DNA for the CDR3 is TGTGCCAGCAGCTTACAGGCGGGGGGGTACAATGAGCAGTTCTTC. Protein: CASSLQAGGYNEQFF.

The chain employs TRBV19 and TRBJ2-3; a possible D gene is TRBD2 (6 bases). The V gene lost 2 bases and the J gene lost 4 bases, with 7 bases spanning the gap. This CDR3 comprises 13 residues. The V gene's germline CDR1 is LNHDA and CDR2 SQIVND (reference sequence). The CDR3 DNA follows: TGTGCCAGTAGTATAAGGAGGGCAGATACGCAGTATTTT. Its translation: CASSIRRADTQYF.

CDR3 nucleotides: TGTGCCAGCAGTTGGCACCTCTCCTACGAGCAGTACTTC. Its translation is CASSWHLSYEQYF. The rearrangement uses TRBV6-6 and TRBJ2-7; D gene uncertain. Germline V gene data show CDR1 as MNHNY and CDR2 as SVGAGI (reference sequence). Trimming left V 4 bases short and J 0 bases short, with 7 bases between. The CDR3 consists of 13 residues.

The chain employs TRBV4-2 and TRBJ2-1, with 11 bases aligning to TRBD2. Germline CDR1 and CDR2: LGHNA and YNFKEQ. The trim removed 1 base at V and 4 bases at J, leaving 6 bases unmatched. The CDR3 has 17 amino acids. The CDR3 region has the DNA TGTGCCAGCAGCCAAGGGAGTCTAGCGGGGGGTTACAATGAGCAGTTCTTC. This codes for CASSQGSLAGGYNEQFF.

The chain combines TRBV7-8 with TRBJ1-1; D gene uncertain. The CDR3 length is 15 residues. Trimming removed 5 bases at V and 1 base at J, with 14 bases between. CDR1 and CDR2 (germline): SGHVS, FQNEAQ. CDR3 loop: CASSTLSFQNTEAFF. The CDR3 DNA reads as TGTGCCAGCAGCACTCTAAGTTTCCAGAACACTGAAGCTTTCTTT.

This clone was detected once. The CDR3: CASSFRSGVRDTQYF. The CDR3 DNA reads TGTGCCAGCAGCTTTCGGTCGGGAGTCAGAGATACGCAGTATTTT. The gene calls are TRBV11-3 and TRBJ2-3; a possible D gene is TRBD2 (6 bases). CDR1 SGHNT and CDR2 YENEEA come from the germline V gene. V gave up 3 bases and J gave up 5 bases, with 15 bases separating them. The CDR3 length is 15 residues. The full variable domain, with the rest looked up from reference TRBV11-3 and TRBJ2-3, is EAGVVQSPRYKIIEKKQPVAFWCNPISGHNTLYWYLQNLGQGPELLIRYENEEAVDDSQLPKDRFSAERLKGVDSTLKIQPAELGDSAVYLCASSFRSGVRDTQYFGPGTRLTVL.

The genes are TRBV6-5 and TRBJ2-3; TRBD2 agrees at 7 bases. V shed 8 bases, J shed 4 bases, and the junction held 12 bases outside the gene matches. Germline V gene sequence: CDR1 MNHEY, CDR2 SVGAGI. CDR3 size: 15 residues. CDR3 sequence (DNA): TGTGCCAGCCGACGGGGGACTATATTACCAGATACGCAGTATTTT. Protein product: CASRRGTILPDTQYF.

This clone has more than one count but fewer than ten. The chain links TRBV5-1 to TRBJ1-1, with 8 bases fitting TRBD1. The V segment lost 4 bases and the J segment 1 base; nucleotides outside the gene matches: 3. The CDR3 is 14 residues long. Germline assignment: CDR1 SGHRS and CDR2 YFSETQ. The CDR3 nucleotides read TGCGCCAGCAGCCCACAGGGGGAGAACACTGAAGCTTTCTTT. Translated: CASSPQGENTEAFF. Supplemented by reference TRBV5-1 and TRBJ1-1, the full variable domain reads KAGVTQTPRYLIKTRGQQVTLSCSPISGHRSVSWYQQTPGQGLQFLFEYFSETQRNKGNFPGRFSGRQFSNSRSEMNVSTLELGDSALYLCASSPQGENTEAFFGQGTRLTVV.